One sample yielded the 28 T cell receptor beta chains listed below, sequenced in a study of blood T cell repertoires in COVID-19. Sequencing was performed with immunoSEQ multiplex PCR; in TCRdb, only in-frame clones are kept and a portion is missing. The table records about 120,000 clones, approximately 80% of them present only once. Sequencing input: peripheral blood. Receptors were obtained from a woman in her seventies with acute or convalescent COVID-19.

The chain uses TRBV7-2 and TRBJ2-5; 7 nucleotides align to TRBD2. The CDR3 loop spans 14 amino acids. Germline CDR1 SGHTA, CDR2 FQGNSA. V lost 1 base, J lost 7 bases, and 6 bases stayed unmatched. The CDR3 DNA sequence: TGTGCCAGCAGCTTAGACGGGGGAGGGCGGACCCAGTACTTC. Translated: CASSLDGGGRTQYF.

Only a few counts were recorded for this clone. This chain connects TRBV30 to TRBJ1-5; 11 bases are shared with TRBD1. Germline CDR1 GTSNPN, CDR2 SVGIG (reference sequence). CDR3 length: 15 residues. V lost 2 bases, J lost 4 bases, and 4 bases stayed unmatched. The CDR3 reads CAWSFGTGGNQPQHF. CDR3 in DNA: TGTGCCTGGAGTTTTGGGACAGGGGGTAATCAGCCCCAGCATTTT. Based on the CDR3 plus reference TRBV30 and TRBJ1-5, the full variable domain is SQTIHQWPATLVQPVGSPLSLECTVEGTSNPNLYWYRQAAGRGLQLLFYSVGIGQISSEVPQNLSASRPQDRQFILSSKKLLLSDSGFYLCAWSFGTGGNQPQHFGDGTRLSIL.

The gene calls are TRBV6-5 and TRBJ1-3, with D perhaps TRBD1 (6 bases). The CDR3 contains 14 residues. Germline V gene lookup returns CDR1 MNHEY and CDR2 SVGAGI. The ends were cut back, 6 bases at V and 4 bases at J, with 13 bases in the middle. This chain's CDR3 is CASRQGVWGNTIYF. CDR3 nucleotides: TGTGCCAGCAGACAGGGAGTATGGGGAAACACCATATATTTT.

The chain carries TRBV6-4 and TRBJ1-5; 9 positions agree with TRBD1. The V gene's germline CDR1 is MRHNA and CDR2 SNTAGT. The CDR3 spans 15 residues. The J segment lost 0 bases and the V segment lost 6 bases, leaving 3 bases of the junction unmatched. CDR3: CASRPTGGSNQPQHF. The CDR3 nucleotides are TGTGCCAGCAGACCGACAGGGGGTAGCAATCAGCCCCAGCATTTT.

The CDR3 DNA reads as TGTGCCAGCAGTGACCGGGACAGGGGGCCCGGGGAGCTGTTTTTT. It codes for CASSDRDRGPGELFF. This rearrangement joins TRBV2 to TRBJ2-2, with 12 bases that match TRBD1. This CDR3 spans 15 amino acids. The V gene end was trimmed by 3 bases and the J gene end by 6 bases; junction bases not matched to a gene: 2. Germline CDR1 is SNHLY and CDR2 is FYNNEI.

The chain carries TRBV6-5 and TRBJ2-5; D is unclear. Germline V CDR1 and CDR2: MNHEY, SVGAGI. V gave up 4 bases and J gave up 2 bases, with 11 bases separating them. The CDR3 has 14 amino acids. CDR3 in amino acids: CASSSPLFQETQYF. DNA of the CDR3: TGTGCCAGCAGTTCCCCGTTGTTTCAAGAGACCCAGTACTTC.

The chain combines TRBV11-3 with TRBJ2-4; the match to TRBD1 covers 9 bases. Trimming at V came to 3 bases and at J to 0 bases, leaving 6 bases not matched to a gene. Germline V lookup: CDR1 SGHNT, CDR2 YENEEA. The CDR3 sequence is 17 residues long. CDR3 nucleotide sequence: TGTGCCAGCAGCTTTGGACAGGGGAGGGGAGCCAAAAACATTCAGTACTTC. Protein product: CASSFGQGRGAKNIQYF.

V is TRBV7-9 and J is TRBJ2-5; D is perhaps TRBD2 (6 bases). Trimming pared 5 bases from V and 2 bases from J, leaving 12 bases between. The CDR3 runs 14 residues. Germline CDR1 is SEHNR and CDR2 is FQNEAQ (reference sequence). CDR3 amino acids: CASSVMGRQETQYF. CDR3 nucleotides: TGTGCCAGCAGCGTTATGGGGAGGCAAGAGACCCAGTACTTC. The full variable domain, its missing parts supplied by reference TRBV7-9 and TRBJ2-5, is DTGVSQNPRHKITKRGQNVTFRCDPISEHNRLYWYRQTLGQGPEFLTYFQNEAQLEKSRLLSDRFSAERPKGSFSTLEIQRTEQGDSAMYLCASSVMGRQETQYFGPGTRLLVL.

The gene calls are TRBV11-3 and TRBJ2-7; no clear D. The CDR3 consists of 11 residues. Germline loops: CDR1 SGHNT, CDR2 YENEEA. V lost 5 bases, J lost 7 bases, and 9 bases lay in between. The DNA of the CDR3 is TGTGCCAGCAGCCTTAATCGGGAGCAGTACTTC. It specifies CASSLNREQYF.

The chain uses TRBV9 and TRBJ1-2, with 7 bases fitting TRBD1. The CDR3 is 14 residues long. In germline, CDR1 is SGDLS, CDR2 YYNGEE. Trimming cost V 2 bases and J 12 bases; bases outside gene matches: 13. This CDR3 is CASSVNRDSGGHTF. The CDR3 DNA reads TGTGCCAGCAGCGTCAACCGGGACAGCGGGGGACACACCTTC.

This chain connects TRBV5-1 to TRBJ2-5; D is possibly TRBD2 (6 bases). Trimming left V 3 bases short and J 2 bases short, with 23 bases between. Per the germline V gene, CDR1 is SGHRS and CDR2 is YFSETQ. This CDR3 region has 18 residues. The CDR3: CASSSPSGREAIQETQYF. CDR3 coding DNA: TGCGCCAGCAGCTCCCCTTCCGGCAGGGAGGCGATACAAGAGACCCAGTACTTC.

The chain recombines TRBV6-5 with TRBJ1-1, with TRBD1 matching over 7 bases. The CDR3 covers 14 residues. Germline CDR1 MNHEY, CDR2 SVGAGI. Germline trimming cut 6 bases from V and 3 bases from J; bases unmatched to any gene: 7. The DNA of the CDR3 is TGTGCCAGCAGAGAGGGGGCGAGGGACACTGAAGCTTTCTTT. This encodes CASREGARDTEAFF.

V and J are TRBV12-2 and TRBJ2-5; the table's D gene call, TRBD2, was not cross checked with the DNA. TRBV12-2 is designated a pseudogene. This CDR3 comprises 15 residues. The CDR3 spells CASRWTSGGAGTQYF. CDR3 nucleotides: TGTGCAAGTCGTTGGACTAGCGGGGGGGCCGGGACCCAGTACTTC.

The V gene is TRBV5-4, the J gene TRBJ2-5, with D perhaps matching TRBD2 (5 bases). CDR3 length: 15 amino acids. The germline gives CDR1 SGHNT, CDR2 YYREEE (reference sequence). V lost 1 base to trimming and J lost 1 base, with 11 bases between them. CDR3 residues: CASSLRLAGQETQYF. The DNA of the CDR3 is TGTGCCAGCAGCTTGCGGCTTGCGGGCCAAGAGACCCAGTACTTC.

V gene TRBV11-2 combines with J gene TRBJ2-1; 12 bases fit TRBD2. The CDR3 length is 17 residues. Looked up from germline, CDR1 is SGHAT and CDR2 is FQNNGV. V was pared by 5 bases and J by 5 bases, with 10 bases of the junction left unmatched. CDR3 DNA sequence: TGTGCCAGCAGCCAGACTAGCGGGGGCTACTACCACAATGAGCAGTTCTTC. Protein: CASSQTSGGYYHNEQFF. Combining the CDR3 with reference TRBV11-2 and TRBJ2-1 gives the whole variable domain EAGVAQSPRYKIIEKRQSVAFWCNPISGHATLYWYQQILGQGPKLLIQFQNNGVVDDSQLPKDRFSAERLKGVDSTLKIQPAKLEDSAVYLCASSQTSGGYYHNEQFFGPGTRLTVL.

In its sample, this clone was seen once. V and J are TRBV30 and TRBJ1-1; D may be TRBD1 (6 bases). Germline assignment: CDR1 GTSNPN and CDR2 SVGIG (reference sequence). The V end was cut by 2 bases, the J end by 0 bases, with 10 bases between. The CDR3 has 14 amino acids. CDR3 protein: CAWSPGAMNTEAFF. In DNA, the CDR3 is TGTGCCTGGAGTCCAGGGGCGATGAACACTGAAGCTTTCTTT.

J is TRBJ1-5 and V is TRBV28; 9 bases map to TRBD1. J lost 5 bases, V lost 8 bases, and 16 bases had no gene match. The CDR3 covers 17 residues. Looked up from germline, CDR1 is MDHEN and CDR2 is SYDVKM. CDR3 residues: CASGEQGASRWDQPQHF. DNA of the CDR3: TGTGCCAGCGGGGAACAGGGGGCGTCCCGGTGGGATCAGCCCCAGCATTTT.

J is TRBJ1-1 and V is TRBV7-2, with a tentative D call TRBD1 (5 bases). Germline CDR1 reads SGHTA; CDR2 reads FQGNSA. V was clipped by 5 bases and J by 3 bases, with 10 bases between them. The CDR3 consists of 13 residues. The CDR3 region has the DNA TGTGCCAGCAGCCTCGACAGACACACTGAAGCTTTCTTT. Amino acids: CASSLDRHTEAFF.

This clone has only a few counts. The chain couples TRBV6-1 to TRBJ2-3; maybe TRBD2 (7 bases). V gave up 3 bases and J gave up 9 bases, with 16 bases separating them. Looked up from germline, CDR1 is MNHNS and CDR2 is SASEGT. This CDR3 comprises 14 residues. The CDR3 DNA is TGTGCCAGCAGTGAGGGGGGGGGCCGTAGGACGCAGTATTTT. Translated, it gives CASSEGGGRRTQYF.

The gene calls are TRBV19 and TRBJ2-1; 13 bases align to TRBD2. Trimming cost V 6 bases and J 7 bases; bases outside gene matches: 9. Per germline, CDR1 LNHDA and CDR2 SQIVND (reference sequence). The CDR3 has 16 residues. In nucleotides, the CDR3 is TGTGCCAGTAGGCCCCTCGGACTAGCGGGGGAAAATGAGCAGTTCTTC. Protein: CASRPLGLAGENEQFF.

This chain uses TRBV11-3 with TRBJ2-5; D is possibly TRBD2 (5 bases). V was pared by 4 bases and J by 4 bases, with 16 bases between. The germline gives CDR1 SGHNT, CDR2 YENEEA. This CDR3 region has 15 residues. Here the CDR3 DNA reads TGTGCCAGCAGCTCCCCCGTCGGAGGTCCAGAGACCCAGTACTTC. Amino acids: CASSSPVGGPETQYF.

The CDR3 sequence: CASSPRRAGGKSYNEQFF. In DNA, the CDR3 is TGTGCCAGCAGCCCTAGACGGGCGGGGGGAAAGTCCTACAATGAGCAGTTCTTC. This chain joins TRBV7-6 and TRBJ2-1, with TRBD2 matching over 8 bases. The CDR3 is made up of 18 amino acids. V trimming: 5 bases; J trimming: 1 base; junction bases outside the gene matches: 13. Looked up from germline, CDR1 is SGHVS and CDR2 is FNYEAQ.

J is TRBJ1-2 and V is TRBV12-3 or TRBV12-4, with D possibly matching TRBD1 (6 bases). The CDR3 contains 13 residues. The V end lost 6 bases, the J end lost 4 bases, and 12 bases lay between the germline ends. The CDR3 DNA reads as TGTGCCAGCAGACCAACAGGGACCTATGGCTACACCTTC. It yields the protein CASRPTGTYGYTF.

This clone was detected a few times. The CDR3 sequence is CASGLNWGQGGFSDTQYF. CDR3 sequence (DNA): TGTGCCAGCGGACTAAATTGGGGACAGGGGGGATTTTCAGATACGCAGTATTTT. The V gene is TRBV7-9, the J gene TRBJ2-3; 11 nucleotides line up with TRBD1. V gave up 8 bases and J gave up 4 bases; unmatched junction bases: 17. Germline loops: CDR1 SEHNR, CDR2 FQNEAQ (reference sequence). The CDR3 is 18 amino acids.

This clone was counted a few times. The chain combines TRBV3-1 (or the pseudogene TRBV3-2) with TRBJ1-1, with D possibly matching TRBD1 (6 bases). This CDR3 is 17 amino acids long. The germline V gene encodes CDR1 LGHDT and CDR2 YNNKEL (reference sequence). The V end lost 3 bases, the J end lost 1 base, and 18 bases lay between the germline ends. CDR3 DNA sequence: TGTGCCAGCAGCCATCCTATTAGGGGGGGCTCGAACACTGAAGCTTTCTTT. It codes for CASSHPIRGGSNTEAFF.

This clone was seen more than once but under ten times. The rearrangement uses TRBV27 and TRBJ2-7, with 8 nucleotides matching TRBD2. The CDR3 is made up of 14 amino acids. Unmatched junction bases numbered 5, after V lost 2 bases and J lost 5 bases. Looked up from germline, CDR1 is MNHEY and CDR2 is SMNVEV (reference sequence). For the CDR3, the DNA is TGTGCCAGCAGTTTAGCGGGGGGTTTCAACGAGCAGTACTTC. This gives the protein CASSLAGGFNEQYF.

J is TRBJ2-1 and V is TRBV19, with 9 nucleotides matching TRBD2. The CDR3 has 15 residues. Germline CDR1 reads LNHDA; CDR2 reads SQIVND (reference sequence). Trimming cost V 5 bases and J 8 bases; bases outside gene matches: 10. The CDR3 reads CASSDWTSALDEQFF. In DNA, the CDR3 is TGTGCCAGTAGTGATTGGACTAGCGCTTTGGATGAGCAGTTCTTC.

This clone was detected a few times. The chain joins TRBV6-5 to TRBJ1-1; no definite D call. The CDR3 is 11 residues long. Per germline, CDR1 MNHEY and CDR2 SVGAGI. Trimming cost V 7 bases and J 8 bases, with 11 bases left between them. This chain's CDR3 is CASILGSEAFF. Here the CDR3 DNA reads TGTGCCAGCATCCTGGGCAGCGAAGCTTTCTTT.